This T cell receptor (beta chain) was recorded in a study of blood T cell repertoires in COVID-19. Study as a whole: Donors in the United States, Italy and Spain gave samples during acute or convalescent COVID-19. Sample material is recorded as cDNA or gDNA derived from T cells, B-cell-depleted T cells, or PBMCs.

Authors' analysis steps: By means of reference gene primer amplification, nucleated cell counts were estimated. Generated by immunoSEQ multiplex PCR, the TCRdb table keeps only in-frame clones and is missing some. D and trimming come from the DNA, and the V and J calls and clone size come from that table. The sample consists of 70,000 to 90,000 clones, roughly four fifths of them appearing once. From germline, CDR1 is MNHNY and CDR2 SVGAGI (reference sequence). Losses at the gene ends were 7 bases for V and 1 base for J; bases not matched to a gene: 2. There are 14 residues in the CDR3. The sequencing sample was made of peripheral blood. The J gene is TRBJ1-5, the V gene TRBV6-6; 9 bases are a match to TRBD1. This TCR was sampled from a woman aged 80 or over with acute or convalescent COVID-19. The CDR3 DNA follows: TGTGCCAGCAAGGGACAGGGCAGCAATCAGCCCCAGCATTTT. Protein product: CASKGQGSNQPQHF.